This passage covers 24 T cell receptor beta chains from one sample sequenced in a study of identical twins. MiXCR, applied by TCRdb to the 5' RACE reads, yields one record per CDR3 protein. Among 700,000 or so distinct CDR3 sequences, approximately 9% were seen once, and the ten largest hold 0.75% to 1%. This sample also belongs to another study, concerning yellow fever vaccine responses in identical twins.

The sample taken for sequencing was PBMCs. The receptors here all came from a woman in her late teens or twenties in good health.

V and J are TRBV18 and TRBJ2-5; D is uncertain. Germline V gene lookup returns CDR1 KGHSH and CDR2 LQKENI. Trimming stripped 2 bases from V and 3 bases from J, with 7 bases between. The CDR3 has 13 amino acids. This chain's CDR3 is CASSPGIEETQYF. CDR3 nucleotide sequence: TGTGCCAGCTCACCAGGGATAGAAGAGACCCAGTACTTC.

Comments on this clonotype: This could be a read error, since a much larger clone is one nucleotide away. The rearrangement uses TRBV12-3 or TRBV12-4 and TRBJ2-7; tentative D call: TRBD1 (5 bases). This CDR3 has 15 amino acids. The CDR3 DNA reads TGTGCCAACAGTTTAGGGGCAGGGCTCGTCGACGAGCAGTACTTC. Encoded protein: CANSLGAGLVDEQYF.

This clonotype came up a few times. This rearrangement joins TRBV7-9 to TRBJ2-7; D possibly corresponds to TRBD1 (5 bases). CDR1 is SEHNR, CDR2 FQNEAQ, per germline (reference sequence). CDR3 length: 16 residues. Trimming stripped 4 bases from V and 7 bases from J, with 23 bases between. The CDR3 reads CASSSSDSSYSREQYF. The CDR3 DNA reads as TGTGCCAGCAGCTCTTCCGACAGCTCTTACTCCCGGGAGCAGTACTTC.

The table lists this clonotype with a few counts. CDR3 nucleotides: TGCGCCAGCAGCCAAGATCGACAGATCTACGAGCAGTACTTC. The encoded protein is CASSQDRQIYEQYF. This chain joins TRBV4-3 and TRBJ2-7, with D perhaps matching TRBD1 (5 bases). Trimming left V 0 bases short and J 3 bases short, with 9 bases between. This CDR3 is 14 amino acids long. CDR1 LGHNA and CDR2 YSLEER come from the germline V gene.

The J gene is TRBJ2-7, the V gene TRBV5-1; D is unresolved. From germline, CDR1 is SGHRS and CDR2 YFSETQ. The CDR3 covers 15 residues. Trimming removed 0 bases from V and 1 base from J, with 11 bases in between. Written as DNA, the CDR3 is TGCGCCAGCAGCTTGGAGCAGGTACCTTCCTACGAGCAGTACTTC. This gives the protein CASSLEQVPSYEQYF.

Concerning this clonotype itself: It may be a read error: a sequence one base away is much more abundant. CDR3 sequence: CACSPANYNEQFF. The CDR3 DNA sequence: TGTGCCTGCAGCCCCGCTAATTACAATGAGCAGTTCTTC. The rearrangement links TRBV28 to TRBJ2-1; no definite D call. The CDR3 totals 13 residues. The germline CDR1 and CDR2 sequences are MDHEN and SYDVKM.

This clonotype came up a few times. The CDR3 DNA reads TGTGCCAGCAGATCAACTAGCGGGAGGACCTTTCGCAATGAGCAGTTCTTC. It encodes CASRSTSGRTFRNEQFF. This chain connects TRBV12-3 or TRBV12-4 to TRBJ2-1; 12 bases are a match to TRBD2. With 6 bases clipped from V and 6 bases from J, the junction kept 12 bases outside the gene matches. The CDR3 contains 17 residues.

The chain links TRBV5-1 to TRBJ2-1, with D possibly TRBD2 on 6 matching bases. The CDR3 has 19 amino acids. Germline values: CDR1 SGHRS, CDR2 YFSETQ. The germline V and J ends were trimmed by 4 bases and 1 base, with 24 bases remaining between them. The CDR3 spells CASSPNPTRSSASYNEQFF. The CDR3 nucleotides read TGCGCCAGCAGCCCGAACCCGACTAGGAGCAGCGCTTCCTACAATGAGCAGTTCTTC.

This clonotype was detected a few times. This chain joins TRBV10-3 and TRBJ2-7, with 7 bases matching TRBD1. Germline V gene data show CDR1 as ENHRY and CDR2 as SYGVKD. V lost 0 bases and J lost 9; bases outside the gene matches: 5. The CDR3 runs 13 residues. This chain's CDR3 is CAISESGDRVQYF. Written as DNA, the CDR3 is TGTGCCATCAGTGAGTCAGGAGACAGGGTGCAGTACTTC.

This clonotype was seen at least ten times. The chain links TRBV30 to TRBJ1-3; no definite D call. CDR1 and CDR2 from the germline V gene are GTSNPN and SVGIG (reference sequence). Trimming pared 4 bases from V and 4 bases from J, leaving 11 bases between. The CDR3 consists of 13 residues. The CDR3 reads CAWNRGLGNTIYF. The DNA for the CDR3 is TGTGCCTGGAATCGGGGTCTCGGAAACACCATATATTTT. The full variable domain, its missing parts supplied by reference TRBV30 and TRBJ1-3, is SQTIHQWPATLVQPVGSPLSLECTVEGTSNPNLYWYRQAAGRGLQLLFYSVGIGQISSEVPQNLSASRPQDRQFILSSKKLLLSDSGFYLCAWNRGLGNTIYFGEGSWLTVV.

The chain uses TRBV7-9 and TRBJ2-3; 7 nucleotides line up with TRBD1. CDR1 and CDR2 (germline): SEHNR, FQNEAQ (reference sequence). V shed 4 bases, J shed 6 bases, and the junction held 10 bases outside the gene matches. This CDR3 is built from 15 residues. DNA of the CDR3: TGTGCCAGCAGCTGGGCTGACAGGGACCGTGATACGCAGTATTTT. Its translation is CASSWADRDRDTQYF.

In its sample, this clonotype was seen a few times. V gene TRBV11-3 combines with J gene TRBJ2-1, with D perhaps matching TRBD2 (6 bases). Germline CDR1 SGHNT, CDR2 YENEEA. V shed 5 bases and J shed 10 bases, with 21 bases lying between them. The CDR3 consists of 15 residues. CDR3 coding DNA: TGTGCCAGCAGCCCCCGACCGGGAGACGGAAACGAGCAGTTCTTC. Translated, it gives CASSPRPGDGNEQFF. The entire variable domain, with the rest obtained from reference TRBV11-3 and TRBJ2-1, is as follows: EAGVVQSPRYKIIEKKQPVAFWCNPISGHNTLYWYLQNLGQGPELLIRYENEEAVDDSQLPKDRFSAERLKGVDSTLKIQPAELGDSAVYLCASSPRPGDGNEQFFGPGTRLTVL.

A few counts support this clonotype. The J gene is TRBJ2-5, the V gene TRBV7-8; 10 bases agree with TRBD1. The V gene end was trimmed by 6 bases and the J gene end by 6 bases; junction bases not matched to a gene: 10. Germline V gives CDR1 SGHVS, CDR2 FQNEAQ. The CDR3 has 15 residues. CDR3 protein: CASRQSGTGAKTQYF. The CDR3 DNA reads TGTGCCAGCAGACAATCCGGGACAGGGGCCAAGACCCAGTACTTC. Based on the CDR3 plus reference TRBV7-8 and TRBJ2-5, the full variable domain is GAGVSQSPRYKVAKRGQDVALRCDPISGHVSLFWYQQALGQGPEFLTYFQNEAQLDKSGLPSDRFFAERPEGSVSTLKIQRTQQEDSAVYLCASRQSGTGAKTQYFGPGTRLLVL.

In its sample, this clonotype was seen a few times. The CDR3 DNA reads as TGTGCCATCAGTGAGGTCCGGGGGCCAGATACGCAGTATTTT. Amino acid sequence: CAISEVRGPDTQYF. The V and J genes are TRBV10-3 and TRBJ2-3; tentatively, D is TRBD1 or TRBD2 (6 bases each). Trimming took 2 bases from V and 4 from J, leaving 10 bases between them. The CDR3 is made up of 14 amino acids. Germline V CDR1 and CDR2: ENHRY, SYGVKD.

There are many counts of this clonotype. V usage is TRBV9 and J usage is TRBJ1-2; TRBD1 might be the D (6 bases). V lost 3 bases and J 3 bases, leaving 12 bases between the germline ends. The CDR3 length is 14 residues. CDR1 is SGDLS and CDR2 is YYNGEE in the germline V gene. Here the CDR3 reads CASSGGGPYYGYTF. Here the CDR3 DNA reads TGTGCCAGCAGCGGGGGGGGCCCATACTATGGCTACACCTTC.

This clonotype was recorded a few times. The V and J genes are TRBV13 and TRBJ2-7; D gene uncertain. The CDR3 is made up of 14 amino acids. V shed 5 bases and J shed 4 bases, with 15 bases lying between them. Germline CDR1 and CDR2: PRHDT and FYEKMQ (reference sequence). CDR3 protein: CASSQNHYNYEQYF. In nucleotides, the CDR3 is TGTGCCAGCAGCCAAAACCACTACAATTACGAGCAGTACTTC.

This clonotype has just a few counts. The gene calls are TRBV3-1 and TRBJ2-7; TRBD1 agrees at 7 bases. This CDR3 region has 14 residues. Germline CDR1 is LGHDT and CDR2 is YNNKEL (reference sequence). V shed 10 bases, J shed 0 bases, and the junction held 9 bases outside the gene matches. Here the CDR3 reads CATRQGPSSYEQYF. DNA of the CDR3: TGTGCCACCCGACAGGGTCCTAGCTCCTACGAGCAGTACTTC.

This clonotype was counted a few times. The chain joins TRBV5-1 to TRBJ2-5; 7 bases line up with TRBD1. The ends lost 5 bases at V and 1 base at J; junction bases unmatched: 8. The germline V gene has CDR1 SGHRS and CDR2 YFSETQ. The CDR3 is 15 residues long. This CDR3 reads CASRRTRGFQETQYF. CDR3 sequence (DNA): TGCGCCAGCAGGCGAACCAGGGGGTTCCAAGAGACCCAGTACTTC.

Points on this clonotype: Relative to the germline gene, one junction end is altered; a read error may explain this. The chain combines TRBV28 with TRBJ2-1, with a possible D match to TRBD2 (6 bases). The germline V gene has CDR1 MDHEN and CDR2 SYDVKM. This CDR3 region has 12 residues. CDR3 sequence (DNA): TGCGCGGCGGGAAACTCCTACAATGAGCAGTTCTTC. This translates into CAAGNSYNEQFF.

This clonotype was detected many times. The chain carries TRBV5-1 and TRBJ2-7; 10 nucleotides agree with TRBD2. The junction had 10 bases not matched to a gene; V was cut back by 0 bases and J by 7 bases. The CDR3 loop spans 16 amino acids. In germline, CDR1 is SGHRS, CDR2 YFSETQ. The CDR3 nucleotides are TGCGCCAGCAGCTTGGGGGGGACTAGCGCCTCGAGGGAGCAGTACTTC. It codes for CASSLGGTSASREQYF.

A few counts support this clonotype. This CDR3 is CSARGAEGITQYF. In DNA, the CDR3 is TGCAGTGCTAGAGGGGCGGAGGGGATTACGCAGTATTTT. The rearrangement joins TRBV20-1 to TRBJ2-3; tentative D call: TRBD2 (6 bases). The V gene lost 1 base and the J gene lost 8 bases, with 13 bases spanning the gap. The germline gives CDR1 DFQATT, CDR2 SNEGSKA (reference sequence). The CDR3 is made up of 13 amino acids.

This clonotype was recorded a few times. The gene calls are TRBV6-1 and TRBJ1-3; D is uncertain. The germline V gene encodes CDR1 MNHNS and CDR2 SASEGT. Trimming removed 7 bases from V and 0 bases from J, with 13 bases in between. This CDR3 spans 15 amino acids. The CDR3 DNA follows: TGTGCCAGCACCAGGCAGCTACTCTCTGGAAACACCATATATTTT. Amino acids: CASTRQLLSGNTIYF.

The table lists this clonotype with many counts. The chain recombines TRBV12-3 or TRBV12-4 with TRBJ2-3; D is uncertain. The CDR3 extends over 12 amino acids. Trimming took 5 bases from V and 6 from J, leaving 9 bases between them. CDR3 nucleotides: TGTGCCAGCAGTCCTAGGGTTGATACGCAGTATTTT. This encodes CASSPRVDTQYF.

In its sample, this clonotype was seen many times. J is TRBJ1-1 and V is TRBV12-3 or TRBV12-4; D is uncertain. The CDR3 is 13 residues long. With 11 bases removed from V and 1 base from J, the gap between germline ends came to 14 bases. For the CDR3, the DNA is TGTGCCGCCGGACCGGGAGGGAACACTGAAGCTTTCTTT. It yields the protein CAAGPGGNTEAFF.